The T cell receptor beta chain described here comes from a study of OX40 agonist ivuxolimab in advanced cancers. Some background on the complete study: Ivuxolimab, which targeted the costimulatory receptor OX40 (CD134), was an agonistic, fully human IgG2 monoclonal antibody. Intravenous ivuxolimab was administered to patients every 2 weeks at six dose levels: 0.01, 0.1, 0.3, 1.5, 3 and 10 mg/kg. Of the approximately 50 patients in dose escalation, about 20 had hepatocellular carcinoma, some 15 had melanoma, 9 had renal cell carcinoma and 9 had head and neck cancer. A male proportion of roughly 80% and a mean age of around 60 years, ranging from roughly 23 to 79, were recorded for the dose-escalation cohort. Prior anti-PD-1, anti-PD-L1 or anti-CTLA-4 therapy was permitted, and 40% of dose-escalation patients had received checkpoint inhibitors. Partial responses occurred in three dose-escalation patients, of whom one had hepatocellular carcinoma and two had cutaneous melanoma. The point of sequencing TCRbeta in the periphery was to test whether ivuxolimab changed TCR sequence diversity and drove clonal T-cell expansion. The monotherapy dose-escalation portion (N ≈ 55 patients) of the phase I ivuxolimab trial is reported in the paper.

As concerns this clone: Which antigen it targets is not known. No much larger clonotype is one base removed from it; base qualities were not supplied.

The trial excluded patients who had a history of autoimmune disease or who were on systemic immunosuppression. In every dose cohort, peripheral blood was drawn for TCR sequencing at baseline, cycle 4 day 1, and cycle 7 day 1. The samples were taken from a phase I, first-in-human, multicenter, open-label dose-escalation trial of ivuxolimab. The trial enrolled adults with locally advanced or metastatic head and neck squamous cell, hepatocellular, melanoma or renal cell carcinoma. CD4+ and CD8+ T cells were sorted separately from peripheral blood before TCR sequencing. Genomic DNA was extracted from sorted cells for sequencing of the TCRbeta CDR3 region. The immunoSEQ Assay was used for sequencing of TCRbeta CDR3 regions. TCRdb took over this immuneACCESS table, retaining in-frame rearrangements with V and J assigned. Such tables are incomplete; in checked studies, under half of the missing clones stem from an unresolved V gene, and the remainder is unexplained. Recorded for this sample are under 85,000 clones; approximately 93% of them occurred a single time. The ten largest clonotypes hold roughly 6.7% of the sample.

The CDR3 goes from the cysteine to the phenylalanine over 14 residues. Of the read, only the CDR3 DNA is kept; its 42 bases are in frame from base 1. Sequences LNHDA (CDR1) and SQIVND (CDR2) are obtained from the germline V gene (reference sequence). V is pared back by 6 bases and J by 3 bases, with 15 bases lying between the germline termini. General findings and caveats noted by the study authors: After ivuxolimab, CD8+ T cells had more expanded clones than CD4+ T cells on average. Low levels of normalized T-cell clonal expansion were also seen in some nonresponding patients. In the 0.1-3.0 mg/kg groups, partial responders had among the lowest normalized peripheral clonal expansion, particularly in CD8+ T cells. Clonal expansion of both CD4+ and CD8+ blood T cells was observed from baseline to week 6 at doses 0.1 to 3.0 mg/kg. Antigen specificity was not determined for the clonally expanded peripheral T cells.

The rearranged segments are TRBV19 and TRBJ2-7; TRBD1 might be the D gene, on 6 matching bases. Sequencing was performed on CD4+ or CD8+ T cells sorted from blood, taken in a trial of the OX40 agonist ivuxolimab. The sequence derives from an adult with an advanced solid tumor such as melanoma, head and neck, liver or kidney cancer. In nucleotides, the sequence is TGTGCCAGTAGCAGTGCAGGGGTTGGCTACGAGCAGTACTTC. Its protein reads: CASSSAGVGYEQYF.